One sample yielded the 31 T cell receptor beta chains listed below, sequenced in a study of T cells in localized non-small cell lung cancer. Profiled with immunoSEQ multiplex PCR; TCRdb holds only in-frame clones, not every one. The sample holds approximately 10,000 clones, 90% seen once. The input for sequencing was peripheral blood, taken before any cancer treatment. The receptor set was obtained from a male donor aged 60 or older with stage III lung adenocarcinoma.

The chain links TRBV25-1 to TRBJ2-2; the D gene could be TRBD1 or TRBD2 (6 bases each). The germline V gene encodes CDR1 MGHDK and CDR2 SYGVNS. CDR3 size: 15 residues. Trimming took 7 bases from V and 5 from J, leaving 17 bases between them. Here the CDR3 DNA reads TGTGCCAGCACTAAAGGGGGTGGAGGGACCGGGGAGCTGTTTTTT. Its translation: CASTKGGGGTGELFF.

The chain combines TRBV5-1 with TRBJ2-7, with TRBD2 matching 7 bases. Germline V CDR1 and CDR2: SGHRS, YFSETQ. The CDR3 is made up of 13 amino acids. V lost 6 bases to trimming and J lost 2 bases; unmatched junction nucleotides: 5. The CDR3 nucleotides are TGCGCCAGCACCGAAAGCGGGACCTACGAGCAGTACTTC. As protein: CASTESGTYEQYF.

The chain links TRBV25-1 to TRBJ2-7; D is perhaps TRBD2 (6 bases). Germline V gene sequence: CDR1 MGHDK, CDR2 SYGVNS. CDR3 length equals 14 residues. Trimming stripped 4 bases from V and 1 base from J, with 11 bases between. CDR3 coding DNA: TGTGCCAGCAGTGCAAGACTAGAATCCTACGAGCAGTACTTC. This sequence encodes CASSARLESYEQYF.

This chain links TRBV6-6 with TRBJ1-3; TRBD1 aligns across 8 bases. CDR3 size: 15 residues. V lost 6 bases and J lost 4; bases outside the gene matches: 8. Germline V gene lookup returns CDR1 MNHNY and CDR2 SVGAGI (reference sequence). The CDR3 nucleotides are TGTGCCAGCAGGCCCACAGGGGGGAAAGGAAACACCATATATTTT. It translates to CASRPTGGKGNTIYF.

The chain employs TRBV27 and TRBJ1-1, with D tentatively TRBD1 (6 bases). The CDR3 spans 12 residues. V lost 3 bases, J lost 7 bases, and 9 bases lay in between. Germline V gene lookup returns CDR1 MNHEY and CDR2 SMNVEV (reference sequence). As DNA, the CDR3 is TGTGCCAGCAGTTTTTCGACAGGTGAAGCTTTCTTT. Translation: CASSFSTGEAFF.

The chain links TRBV27 to TRBJ1-1; TRBD1 is a possible D gene (5 bases). From germline, CDR1 is MNHEY and CDR2 SMNVEV (reference sequence). CDR3 size: 13 residues. V lost 11 bases to trimming and J lost 8 bases, with 21 bases between them. The CDR3 here is CASRFSSGTEAFF. As DNA, the CDR3 is TGTGCCTCCAGGTTTAGTTCCGGGACGGAAGCTTTCTTT.

J is TRBJ1-2 and V is TRBV11-2, with unresolved D. CDR3 length equals 14 residues. Trimming removed 1 base from V and 8 bases from J, with 14 bases in between. CDR1 SGHAT and CDR2 FQNNGV come from the germline V gene. CDR3 DNA: TGTGCCAGCAGCTTAGCGCTCGGGAGAAGCGGCTACACCTTC. Its translation is CASSLALGRSGYTF.

V and J are TRBV4-3 and TRBJ1-2; 10 bases agree with TRBD1. The CDR3 is 15 residues long. Losses at the gene ends were 5 bases for V and 2 bases for J; bases not matched to a gene: 5. The germline CDR1 and CDR2 sequences are LGHNA and YSLEER. The CDR3 region is CASSNPGQGNYGYTF. The CDR3 bases are TGCGCCAGCAGCAATCCGGGACAGGGGAACTATGGCTACACCTTC.

This sequence joins TRBV11-3 and TRBJ2-3, with TRBD1 identical over 8 bases. The V gene's germline CDR1 is SGHNT and CDR2 YENEEA. This CDR3 is built from 14 residues. V shed 3 bases and J 6 bases; nucleotides not matched to a gene: 5. The CDR3 loop is CASSLDRDGDTQYF. CDR3 nucleotide sequence: TGTGCCAGCAGCTTGGACAGGGATGGGGATACGCAGTATTTT.

This clone came up once. The rearrangement links TRBV5-1 to TRBJ2-7; D possibly uses TRBD1 or TRBD2 (5 bases each). The CDR3 runs 15 residues. Deletions cut 8 bases from V and 1 base from J, with 19 bases between. Germline V CDR1 and CDR2: SGHRS, YFSETQ. The CDR3 region is CASKETGTLSYEQYF. The CDR3 bases are TGCGCCAGTAAAGAGACCGGGACCTTGTCCTACGAGCAGTACTTC.

The V call is TRBV7-6, the J call TRBJ2-3, with D possibly being TRBD1 (6 bases). Germline assignment: CDR1 SGHVS and CDR2 FNYEAQ. This CDR3 has 15 amino acids. V dropped 0 bases and J dropped 1 base, with 8 bases sitting between them. The DNA for the CDR3 is TGTGCCAGCAGCTTAGCGACAGGTCGCACAGATACGCAGTATTTT. This gives the protein CASSLATGRTDTQYF.

The gene calls are TRBV15 and TRBJ1-1; 9 positions match TRBD1. The germline V gene has CDR1 LNHNV and CDR2 YYDKDF (reference sequence). The CDR3 length is 16 residues. The V gene end was trimmed by 2 bases and the J gene end by 1 base; junction bases not matched to a gene: 5. Written as DNA, the CDR3 is TGTGCCACCAGCAGAACCCGGACAGGGGCGAACACTGAAGCTTTCTTT. Protein: CATSRTRTGANTEAFF. Full variable domain (outside the CDR3, taken from reference TRBV15 and TRBJ1-1): DAMVIQNPRYQVTQFGKPVTLSCSQTLNHNVMYWYQQKSSQAPKLLFHYYDKDFNNEADTPDNFQSRRPNTSFCFLDIRSPGLGDTAMYLCATSRTRTGANTEAFFGQGTRLTVV.

The chain carries TRBV30 and TRBJ1-1; the match to TRBD1 covers 8 bases. Unmatched junction bases numbered 5, after V lost 7 bases and J lost 1 base. Germline V gene lookup returns CDR1 GTSNPN and CDR2 SVGIG (reference sequence). This CDR3 spans 13 amino acids. The CDR3 spells CAFRGPWNTEAFF. In nucleotides, the CDR3 is TGTGCCTTCAGGGGGCCGTGGAACACTGAAGCTTTCTTT. The full variable domain, its missing parts supplied by reference TRBV30 and TRBJ1-1, is SQTIHQWPATLVQPVGSPLSLECTVEGTSNPNLYWYRQAAGRGLQLLFYSVGIGQISSEVPQNLSASRPQDRQFILSSKKLLLSDSGFYLCAFRGPWNTEAFFGQGTRLTVV.

J is TRBJ1-1 and V is TRBV28; possibly TRBD1 for D (5 bases). In germline, CDR1 is MDHEN, CDR2 SYDVKM. V lost 5 bases and J lost 10, with 23 bases in between. This CDR3 is built from 15 residues. CDR3 region: CASSPRDPVVTRAFF. In nucleotides, the CDR3 is TGTGCCAGCAGTCCTCGGGACCCCGTGGTGACTCGAGCTTTCTTT.

The chain joins TRBV18 to TRBJ1-2; perhaps TRBD1 as D (5 bases). Trimming removed 4 bases from V and 3 bases from J, with 15 bases in between. Germline-derived CDR1 and CDR2 are KGHSH and LQKENI. The CDR3 loop spans 15 amino acids. CDR3 sequence (DNA): TGTGCCAGCTCACAGGAAAGCGGGGCTCACTATGGCTACACCTTC. Encoded protein: CASSQESGAHYGYTF. The complete variable domain, with remaining parts taken from reference TRBV18 and TRBJ1-2, reads NAGVMQNPRHLVRRRGQEARLRCSPMKGHSHVYWYRQLPEEGLKFMVYLQKENIIDESGMPKERFSAEFPKEGPSILRIQQVVRGDSAAYFCASSQESGAHYGYTFGSGTRLTVV.

The V and J genes are TRBV28 and TRBJ1-4; maybe TRBD1 (5 bases). This CDR3 is built from 15 residues. The V end was cut by 3 bases, the J end by 7 bases, with 15 bases between. In germline, CDR1 is MDHEN, CDR2 SYDVKM. The CDR3 region is CASSFTAGFGEKLFF. CDR3 DNA: TGTGCCAGCAGTTTCACGGCAGGGTTTGGTGAAAAACTGTTTTTT.

The chain couples TRBV4-2 to TRBJ2-2; no definite D call. Germline V gene data show CDR1 as LGHNA and CDR2 as YNFKEQ. V dropped 2 bases and J dropped 3 bases, with 7 bases sitting between them. CDR3 length: 14 amino acids. DNA for the CDR3: TGTGCCAGCAGCCAAAAACACGACACCGGGGAGCTGTTTTTT. Amino acids: CASSQKHDTGELFF.

The CDR3 here is CASSGGGLASTDTQYF. CDR3 nucleotide sequence: TGTGCCAGCAGTGGCGGGGGACTAGCTAGCACAGATACGCAGTATTTT. V and J are TRBV2 and TRBJ2-3; TRBD2 matches at 9 bases. The CDR3 is 16 amino acids. With V trimmed by 4 bases and J by 0 bases, 5 bases remained unmatched. Germline loops: CDR1 SNHLY, CDR2 FYNNEI.

V is TRBV30 and J is TRBJ2-1, with D unresolved. V lost 2 bases and J lost 8, with 4 bases in between. This CDR3 has 10 amino acids. Germline lookup yields CDR1 GTSNPN and CDR2 SVGIG (reference sequence). CDR3 coding DNA: TGTGCCTGGAGTAACTATGAGCAGTTCTTC. Its translation is CAWSNYEQFF.

The rearrangement joins TRBV18 to TRBJ2-1; D perhaps matches TRBD2 (5 bases). Trimming cost V 2 bases and J 7 bases, with 18 bases left between them. The CDR3 runs to 16 residues. Germline V lookup: CDR1 KGHSH, CDR2 LQKENI. The DNA of the CDR3 is TGTGCCAGCTCACCATCCTCCTCGGGGTTTAGGAATGAGCAGTTCTTC. This translates into CASSPSSSGFRNEQFF. Together with reference TRBV18 and TRBJ2-1, the CDR3 gives the full variable domain: NAGVMQNPRHLVRRRGQEARLRCSPMKGHSHVYWYRQLPEEGLKFMVYLQKENIIDESGMPKERFSAEFPKEGPSILRIQQVVRGDSAAYFCASSPSSSGFRNEQFFGPGTRLTVL.

The chain couples TRBV6-5 to TRBJ1-2, with D unresolved. V gave up 10 bases and J gave up 0 bases, with 18 bases separating them. Germline CDR1 is MNHEY and CDR2 is SVGAGI. This CDR3 has 15 residues. The DNA for the CDR3 is TGTGCCACCCGGGAAGGGCTTTGGACTAACTATGGCTACACCTTC. Residues: CATREGLWTNYGYTF.

This rearrangement joins TRBV6-5 to TRBJ2-7, with D perhaps TRBD1 or TRBD2 (7 bases each). V was pared by 11 bases and J by 13 bases, with 27 bases between. This CDR3 has 13 residues. Germline loops: CDR1 MNHEY, CDR2 SVGAGI. CDR3: CAAASRGGGSEYF. The CDR3 DNA reads TGTGCCGCAGCTTCCAGGGGGGGAGGCAGCGAATACTTC.

The V and J genes are TRBV11-2 and TRBJ2-7; TRBD2 aligns across 7 bases. This CDR3 has 16 residues. Germline lookup yields CDR1 SGHAT and CDR2 FQNNGV. V dropped 2 bases and J dropped 1; count of bases not matched to a gene: 8. In nucleotides, the CDR3 is TGTGCCAGCAGCTTAAGGCCGGGTAGCGGGTCCTACGAGCAGTACTTC. It translates to CASSLRPGSGSYEQYF.

The chain joins TRBV5-4 to TRBJ2-1; TRBD2 aligns across 13 bases. Germline V gene data show CDR1 as SGHNT and CDR2 as YYREEE (reference sequence). J gave up 0 bases and V 9 bases, and 9 bases lay outside the gene matches. The CDR3 extends over 17 amino acids. CDR3 protein: CATMGLAGSSSYNEQFF. The CDR3 region has the DNA TGTGCCACTATGGGACTAGCGGGATCGAGCTCCTACAATGAGCAGTTCTTC.

The chain links TRBV19 to TRBJ2-6, with 9 bases fitting TRBD1. CDR3 length: 17 residues. The germline V gene encodes CDR1 LNHDA and CDR2 SQIVND (reference sequence). Germline trimming cut 3 bases from V and 3 bases from J; bases unmatched to any gene: 6. Written as DNA, the CDR3 is TGTGCCAGTAGTATTCGGGACAGGGTGTTTGGGGCCAACGTCCTGACTTTC. Its protein is CASSIRDRVFGANVLTF. Complete variable domain (other parts from reference TRBV19 and TRBJ2-6): DGGITQSPKYLFRKEGQNVTLSCEQNLNHDAMYWYRQDPGQGLRLIYYSQIVNDFQKGDIAEGYSVSREKKESFPLTVTSAQKNPTAFYLCASSIRDRVFGANVLTFGAGSRLTVL.

The CDR3 is CASRGAGGGETQYF. CDR3 nucleotides: TGCGCCAGCAGGGGAGCGGGAGGCGGAGAGACCCAGTACTTC. J is TRBJ2-5 and V is TRBV10-2; 9 bases map to TRBD2. The CDR3 length is 14 residues. Per germline, CDR1 WSHSY and CDR2 SAAADI. The V segment lost 6 bases and the J segment 4 bases; nucleotides outside the gene matches: 6.

The V and J genes are TRBV6-6 and TRBJ1-2; D remains ambiguous. The CDR3 extends over 16 amino acids. Germline V gene lookup returns CDR1 MNHNY and CDR2 SVGAGI (reference sequence). Trimming removed 7 bases at V and 1 base at J, with 19 bases between. Written as DNA, the CDR3 is TGTGCCAGCACGCCGGTCGGGCCTATGAATAACTATGGCTACACCTTC. Its protein product is CASTPVGPMNNYGYTF.

J is TRBJ2-2 and V is TRBV5-4; 8 bases agree with TRBD2. The CDR3 spans 15 residues. V was pared by 2 bases and J by 0 bases, with 0 bases of the junction left unmatched. Germline V CDR1 and CDR2: SGHNT, YYREEE (reference sequence). CDR3 amino acids: CASSFSGANTGELFF. The CDR3 nucleotides read TGTGCCAGCAGCTTTAGCGGGGCGAACACCGGGGAGCTGTTTTTT.

V is TRBV5-4 and J is TRBJ2-7, with TRBD1 matching 9 bases. Germline V gene sequence: CDR1 SGHNT, CDR2 YYREEE (reference sequence). The CDR3 extends over 14 amino acids. The ends lost 3 bases at V and 3 bases at J; junction bases unmatched: 4. As DNA, the CDR3 is TGTGCCAGCAGCTCACCGGGACAGGGCTACGAGCAGTACTTC. This encodes CASSSPGQGYEQYF.

V and J are TRBV7-8 and TRBJ2-5; 10 nucleotides agree with TRBD2. This CDR3 contains 14 residues. With 4 bases clipped from V and 5 bases from J, the junction kept 4 bases outside the gene matches. The germline V gene encodes CDR1 SGHVS and CDR2 FQNEAQ. CDR3 amino acids: CASSYRGLAETQYF. For the CDR3, the DNA is TGTGCCAGCAGCTACCGGGGACTAGCGGAGACCCAGTACTTC. Full variable domain (remainder filled in from reference TRBV7-8 and TRBJ2-5): GAGVSQSPRYKVAKRGQDVALRCDPISGHVSLFWYQQALGQGPEFLTYFQNEAQLDKSGLPSDRFFAERPEGSVSTLKIQRTQQEDSAVYLCASSYRGLAETQYFGPGTRLLVL.

The CDR3 loop is CASIRVGDTQPQHF. Written as DNA, the CDR3 is TGTGCCAGCATCCGAGTTGGAGACACTCAGCCCCAGCATTTT. The V gene is TRBV6-1, the J gene TRBJ1-5; D is ambiguous. The germline CDR1 and CDR2 sequences are MNHNS and SASEGT. The CDR3 spans 14 residues. Trimming removed 7 bases from V and 6 bases from J, with 16 bases in between.